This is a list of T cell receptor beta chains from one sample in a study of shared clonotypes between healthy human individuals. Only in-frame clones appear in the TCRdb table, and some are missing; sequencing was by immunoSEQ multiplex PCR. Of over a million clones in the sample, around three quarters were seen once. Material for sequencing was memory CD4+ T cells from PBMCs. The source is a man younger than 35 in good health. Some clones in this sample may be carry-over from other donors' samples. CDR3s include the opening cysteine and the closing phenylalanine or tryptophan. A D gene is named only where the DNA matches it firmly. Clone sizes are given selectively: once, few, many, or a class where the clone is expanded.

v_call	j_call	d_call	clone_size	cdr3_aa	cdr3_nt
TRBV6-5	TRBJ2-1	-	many	CASSYSVGSYNEQFF	TGTGCCAGCAGTTACTCGGTAGGCTCCTACAATGAGCAGTTCTTC
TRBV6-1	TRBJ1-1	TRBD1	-	CASSESTGGFRNTEAFF	TGTGCCAGCAGTGAAAGTACAGGGGGATTTAGGAACACTGAAGCTTTCTTT
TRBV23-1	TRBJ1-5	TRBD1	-	CASSPRTGWVYSNQPQHF	TGCGCCAGCAGTCCCCGGACAGGGTGGGTATATAGCAATCAGCCCCAGCATTTT
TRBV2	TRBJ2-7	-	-	CASTIESGNEQYF	TGTGCCAGCACCATTGAATCAGGGAACGAGCAGTACTTC
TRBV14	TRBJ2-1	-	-	CASSPGTYNEQFF	TGTGCCAGCAGCCCGGGAACCTACAATGAGCAGTTCTTC
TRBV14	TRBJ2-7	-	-	CASSRPPPTGTSYEQYF	TGTGCCAGCAGCCGGCCACCGCCAACAGGAACCTCCTACGAGCAGTACTTC
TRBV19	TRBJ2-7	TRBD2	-	CASSPTSGTSGLKQYF	TGTGCCAGTAGCCCGACCTCCGGGACTAGCGGGCTCAAGCAGTACTTC
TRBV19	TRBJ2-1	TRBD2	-	CASSTLGLAGDNEQFF	TGTGCCAGTAGTACCTTGGGACTAGCGGGAGACAATGAGCAGTTCTTC
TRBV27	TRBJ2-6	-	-	CASREERLGANVLTF	TGTGCCAGCAGGGAGGAACGCTTAGGGGCCAACGTCCTGACTTTC
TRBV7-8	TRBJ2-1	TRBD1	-	CASSSESGTGHNEQFF	TGTGCCAGCAGCTCGGAATCCGGGACAGGTCACAATGAGCAGTTCTTC
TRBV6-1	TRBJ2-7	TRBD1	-	CASSRQGSVYEQYF	TGTGCCAGCAGCAGACAGGGGTCTGTCTACGAGCAGTACTTC
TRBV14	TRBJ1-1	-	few	CASSQVTTNTEAFF	TGTGCCAGCAGCCAAGTTACGACGAACACTGAAGCTTTCTTT
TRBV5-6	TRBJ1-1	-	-	CASSLVADSPPAFF	TGTGCCAGCAGCTTGGTGGCCGACAGCCCTCCGGCTTTCTTT
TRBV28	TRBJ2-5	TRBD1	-	CASSSTWTGQTQYF	TGTGCCAGCAGTTCAACCTGGACAGGGCAGACCCAGTACTTC
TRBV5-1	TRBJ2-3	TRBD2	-	CASSLASGTSGSTDTQYF	TGCGCCAGCAGCTTGGCCTCCGGGACTAGCGGGAGCACAGATACGCAGTATTTT
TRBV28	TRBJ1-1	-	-	CASSLDRLGAGAFF	TGTGCCAGCAGTTTAGATCGTCTGGGAGCTGGAGCTTTCTTT
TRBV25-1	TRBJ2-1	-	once	CASSPLRGIDEQFF	TGTGCCAGCAGTCCCCTCAGGGGTATCGATGAGCAGTTCTTC
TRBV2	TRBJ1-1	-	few	CASSRGPENTEAFF	TGTGCCAGCAGCAGAGGTCCGGAGAACACTGAAGCTTTCTTT
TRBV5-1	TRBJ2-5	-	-	CASSLGPLRETQYF	TGCGCCAGCAGCTTGGGTCCCCTACGAGAGACCCAGTACTTC
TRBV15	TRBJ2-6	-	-	CATSRYDGGANVLTF	TGTGCCACCAGCAGATATGACGGTGGGGCCAACGTCCTGACTTTC
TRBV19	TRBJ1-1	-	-	CASSIGGRLKNTEAFF	TGTGCCAGTAGTATTGGGGGCAGGTTGAAGAACACTGAAGCTTTCTTT
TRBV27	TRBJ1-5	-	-	CASSPFTFNQPQHF	TGTGCCAGCAGCCCATTCACCTTCAATCAGCCCCAGCATTTT
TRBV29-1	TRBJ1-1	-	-	CSGGERDTEAFF	TGCAGCGGGGGAGAAAGGGACACTGAAGCTTTCTTT
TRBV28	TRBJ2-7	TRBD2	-	CAAAGAYEQYF	TGTGCTGCAGCGGGAGCCTACGAGCAGTACTTC
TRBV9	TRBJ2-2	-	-	CASSVGPMGGNTGELFF	TGTGCCAGCAGCGTAGGGCCGATGGGAGGTAACACCGGGGAGCTGTTTTTT
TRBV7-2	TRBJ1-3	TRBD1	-	CASSLRGQGAGNTIYF	TGTGCCAGCAGCTTAAGGGGACAGGGGGCTGGAAACACCATATATTTT
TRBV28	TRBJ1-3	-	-	CASSLDGVNTIYF	TGTGCCAGCAGTCTCGATGGGGTCAACACCATATATTTT
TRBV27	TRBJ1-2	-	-	CASSLVQGGGYTF	TGTGCCAGCAGTTTAGTACAGGGCGGCGGCTACACCTTC
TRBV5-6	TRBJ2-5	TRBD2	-	CASSLGPLSGEETQYF	TGTGCCAGCAGCTTGGGCCCCCTTAGCGGGGAAGAGACCCAGTACTTC
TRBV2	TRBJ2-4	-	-	CASSELGRTVGIQYF	TGTGCCAGCAGTGAGCTAGGTCGGACTGTCGGCATTCAGTACTTC
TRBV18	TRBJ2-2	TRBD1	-	CASSLGQKNTGELFF	TGTGCCAGCTCACTGGGACAGAAGAACACCGGGGAGCTGTTTTTT
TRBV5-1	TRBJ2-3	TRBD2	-	CASSLAKLSSGSSTDTQYF	TGCGCCAGCAGCTTGGCCAAACTGTCTAGCGGGAGTAGCACAGATACGCAGTATTTT
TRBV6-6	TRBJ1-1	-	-	CASRSTGSNAFF	TGTGCCAGCAGGTCAACAGGGTCTAACGCTTTCTTT
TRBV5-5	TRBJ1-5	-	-	CASSAQGRALNQPQHF	TGTGCCAGCAGCGCACAGGGTAGAGCTCTTAATCAGCCCCAGCATTTT
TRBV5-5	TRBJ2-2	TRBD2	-	CASSLVLAGAQNTGELFF	TGTGCCAGCAGCTTGGTACTAGCGGGAGCCCAGAACACCGGGGAGCTGTTTTTT
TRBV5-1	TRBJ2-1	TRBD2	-	CASNLGLAGSDEQFF	TGCGCCAGCAACCTAGGACTAGCGGGATCGGATGAGCAGTTCTTC
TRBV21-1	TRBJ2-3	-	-	CASSKALTSGKADTQYF	TGTGCCAGCAGCAAAGCCCTGACTAGCGGGAAAGCAGATACGCAGTATTTT
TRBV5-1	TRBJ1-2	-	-	CASSLKGPNQGYTF	TGCGCCAGCAGCTTGAAGGGGCCAAATCAAGGCTACACCTTC
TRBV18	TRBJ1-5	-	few	CASSPSGSPRQPQHF	TGTGCCAGCTCACCATCAGGGAGCCCCCGTCAGCCCCAGCATTTT
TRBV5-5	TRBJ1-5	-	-	CASSLGEDQPQHF	TGTGCCAGCAGCTTGGGGGAGGATCAGCCCCAGCATTTT
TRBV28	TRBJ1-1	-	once	CASSPGDISNTEAFF	TGTGCCAGCAGTCCGGGGGACATTTCGAACACTGAAGCTTTCTTT
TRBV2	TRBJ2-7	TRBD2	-	CASSVAGGPGEQYF	TGTGCCAGCAGTGTAGCGGGAGGGCCCGGGGAGCAGTACTTC
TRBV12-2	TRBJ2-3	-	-	CASRKFELLAGEGGTDTQYF	TGTGCAAGTCGCAAATTCGAGTTACTAGCGGGAGAAGGAGGCACAGATACGCAGTATTTT
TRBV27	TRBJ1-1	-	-	CASSFGRGRMNTEAFF	TGTGCCAGCAGTTTTGGCAGGGGACGTATGAACACTGAAGCTTTCTTT
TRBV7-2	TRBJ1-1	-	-	CASSLLGMNTEAFF	TGTGCCAGCAGCTTATTAGGCATGAACACTGAAGCTTTCTTT
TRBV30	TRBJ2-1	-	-	CAWSRLNEQFF	TGTGCCTGGAGTCGCCTCAATGAGCAGTTCTTC
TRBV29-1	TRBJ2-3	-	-	CSVEGGEGADTQYF	TGCAGCGTCGAGGGGGGAGAGGGCGCAGATACGCAGTATTTT
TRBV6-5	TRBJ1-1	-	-	CASSRQVNTEAFF	TGTGCCAGCAGTAGGCAGGTGAACACTGAAGCTTTCTTT
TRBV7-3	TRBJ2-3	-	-	CASSLTQSDTQYF	TGTGCCAGCAGCTTAACGCAGTCAGATACGCAGTATTTT
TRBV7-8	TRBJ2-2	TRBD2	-	CASSLGGSIGELFF	TGTGCCAGCAGCTTGGGGGGGTCCATCGGGGAGCTGTTTTTT
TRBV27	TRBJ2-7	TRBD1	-	CASSFEGQGPQEQYF	TGTGCCAGCAGTTTTGAGGGACAGGGACCGCAGGAGCAGTACTTC
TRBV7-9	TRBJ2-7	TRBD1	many	CASSWTGNLGEQYF	TGTGCCAGCAGCTGGACAGGGAATTTGGGCGAGCAGTACTTC
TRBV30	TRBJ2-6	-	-	CAWSAHLGANVLTF	TGTGCCTGGAGTGCGCATCTGGGGGCCAACGTCCTGACTTTC
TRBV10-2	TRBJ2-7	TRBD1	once	CASSGRQGAYEQYF	TGCGCCAGCAGCGGGAGACAGGGGGCCTACGAGCAGTACTTC
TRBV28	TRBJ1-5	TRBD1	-	CAYRQGHQPQHF	TGTGCCTACAGACAGGGGCATCAGCCCCAGCATTTT
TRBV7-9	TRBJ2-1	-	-	CASSLAAYNEQFF	TGTGCCAGCAGCTTGGCAGCTTACAATGAGCAGTTCTTC
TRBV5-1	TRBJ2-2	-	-	CASSLAGAGTGELFF	TGCGCCAGCAGCTTGGCGGGGGCTGGAACCGGGGAGCTGTTTTTT
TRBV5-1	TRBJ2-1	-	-	CASSFRGSGNEQFF	TGCGCCAGCAGCTTCCGGGGTTCGGGGAATGAGCAGTTCTTC
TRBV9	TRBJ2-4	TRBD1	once	CASSQKTGARDIQYF	TGTGCCAGCAGCCAAAAAACAGGGGCGAGGGACATTCAGTACTTC
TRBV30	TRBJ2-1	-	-	CAWNGRRGNEQFF	TGTGCCTGGAACGGCCGGCGGGGCAATGAGCAGTTCTTC